This T cell receptor (beta chain) was found in a study of shared clonotypes between healthy human individuals (dated by TCRdb to the early 2020s). A note on the overall study: A couple of women and a few men aged 18 to 49 years were included in the cohort. For each donor, three plates each were used for CD4 naive and CD4 memory, two plates were used for CD8 naive, and one plate was used for CD8 memory. The study deeply sequenced blood TCR repertoires of five healthy adults to estimate repertoire size and the extent of clonotype sharing between individuals. Different laboratories and diverse techniques were used to prepare libraries and sequence TCR repertoires, to increase sequencing depth and limit assay-specific biases. Per donor, leukapheresis produced somewhere between about 0.8 and 9 billion PBMCs. General study outcomes and caveats: Compared with non-shared clonotypes, clonotypes shared by all four sorted-subset donors had higher generation probabilities. Because the study included a small number of donors, the genetic and exposure-history diversity represented was limited. Larger estimated clonotype richness was generally found for naive subsets than for memory subsets. Sharing across several donors was observed for roughly 5% of naive CD4, 3% to 3.5% of naive CD8, roughly 2.4% of memory CD4, and over 0.3% of memory CD8 clonotypes. Sampling was limited to blood, and TCR repertoires in tissue likely differ from TCR repertoires in blood. Incomplete sequencing was indicated by rarefaction of sorted-subset datasets, despite the large sequencing depth. Pairwise subsampling indicated that sequencing depth was expected to affect the degree of clonotype sharing among donors.

TCR CDR3 regions were amplified from genomic DNA by multiplex PCR using the deep immunoSEQ assay. Extracted genomic DNA from each cell subset was spread evenly across all wells of several immunoSEQ 96-well plates, with each plate serving as a replicate. For sorted subsets, around 0.2 ug of genomic DNA, equivalent to 25,000 to 35,000 T cell genomes, went into each replicate PCR. Purified libraries were measured with a Qubit 3.0 fluorometer, size-checked on a Bioanalyzer 2100, and measured again with the KAPA Library Quantification kit. Every immunoSEQ 96-well plate was sequenced on a dedicated single-read 150-cycle Illumina NextSeq 550 flow cell. The source study handled its data this way. Because only junctional sequences without quality scores were contained in the immunoSEQ output, filtering matching that applied to full-length reads could not be performed. Sequences were annotated with PyIR, a Python wrapper for IgBLAST v1.9, using IMGT germline references to assign V/J genes and CDR3. Reads were removed for weak V/J assignments (E-value above 1e-6), missing CDR3, stop codons, out-of-frame junctions, or ambiguous translated residues. A V3J clonotype was defined by an identical inferred V gene, J gene, and CDR3 amino acid sequence. The percentage overlap between two repertoires was calculated by dividing the number of shared unique clonotypes by the size of the smaller repertoire. RTK rarefaction, the Chao1 estimator, and Recon v2.1 estimates of unobserved clonotypes were used to assess repertoire richness. OLGA was used to compute generation probabilities for all TCRbeta clonotypes that the gDNA method yielded from a handful of donors. The table comes from immuneACCESS by way of TCRdb, which keeps in-frame sequences with V and J called. Part of the clones is missing from these tables; in studies checked, under half for an unresolved V gene and the rest for unknown reasons. That table furnishes V, J and clone size, whereas the DNA furnished D and trimming. The sample yields approximately 2,000,000 clones; about nine tenths were counted once. Jointly, the top ten make up approximately 0.41% of the sample.

In the case of this clone: No antigen is known for it. No per-base quality is available; no much larger clone lies one base away.

Donors were healthy HIV-negative adults with no recently reported acute infections or vaccinations. Only Caucasian adults living in Nashville, Tennessee, USA were represented among the donors. CD4+ T cells were enriched through magnetic negative selection, after which naive cells were positively selected on CD45RA and the remaining negative fraction served as the memory subset. Blood was collected by leukapheresis, and PBMCs were isolated by Ficoll-Histopaque density gradient centrifugation and then cryopreserved in liquid nitrogen vapor phase. Analytical flow cytometry was used to check the purity and quantity of every magnetically sorted T cell population. Genomic DNA was isolated from each sorted fraction and quantified by UV absorbance on a Nanodrop 2000c. CDR1 and CDR2, looked up from the germline V gene (reference sequence), are LNHDA and SQIVND. V lost 5 bases and J lost 2 bases; the stretch between them is 18 bases long. The CDR3 spans 16 residues, from the cysteine through the phenylalanine. Just CDR3 DNA is preserved here, 48 bases in frame from base 1.

This receptor was identified in a man between 18 and 29 years old in good health. Some clones in this sample may be carry-over from other donors' samples. Sequenced: naive CD4+ T cells from PBMCs. What the cell subset or site label conveys for this sample: CD45RA+ positively selected. Here the chain combines TRBV19 and TRBJ1-1; TRBD1 might be the D gene, on 6 matching bases. The encoded CDR3 is CASSPYGGRRNTEAFF. The DNA reads as follows: TGTGCCAGTAGTCCATACGGGGGCAGGAGAAACACTGAAGCTTTCTTT. Joined to the reference TRBV19 and TRBJ1-1 proteins, this CDR3 gives the full variable domain: DGGITQSPKYLFRKEGQNVTLSCEQNLNHDAMYWYRQDPGQGLRLIYYSQIVNDFQKGDIAEGYSVSREKKESFPLTVTSAQKNPTAFYLCASSPYGGRRNTEAFFGQGTRLTVV.